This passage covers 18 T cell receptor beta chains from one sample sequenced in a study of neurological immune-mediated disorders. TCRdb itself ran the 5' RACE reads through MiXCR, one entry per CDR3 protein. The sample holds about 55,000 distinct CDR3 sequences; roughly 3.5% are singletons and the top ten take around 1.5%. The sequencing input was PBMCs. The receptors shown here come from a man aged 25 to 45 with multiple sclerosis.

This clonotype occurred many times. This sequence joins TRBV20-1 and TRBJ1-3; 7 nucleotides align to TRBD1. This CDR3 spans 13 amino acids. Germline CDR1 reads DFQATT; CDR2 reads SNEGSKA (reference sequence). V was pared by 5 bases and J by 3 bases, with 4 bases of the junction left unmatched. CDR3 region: CSASGTVGNTIYF. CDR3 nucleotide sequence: TGCAGTGCTTCCGGGACAGTTGGAAACACCATATATTTT.

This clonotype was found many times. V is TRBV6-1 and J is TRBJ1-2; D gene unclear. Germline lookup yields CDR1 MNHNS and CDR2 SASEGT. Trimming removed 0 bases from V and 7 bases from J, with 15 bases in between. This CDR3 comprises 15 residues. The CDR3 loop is CASSEAGGVTTGYTF. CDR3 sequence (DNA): TGTGCCAGCAGTGAAGCCGGCGGAGTGACTACTGGCTACACCTTC.

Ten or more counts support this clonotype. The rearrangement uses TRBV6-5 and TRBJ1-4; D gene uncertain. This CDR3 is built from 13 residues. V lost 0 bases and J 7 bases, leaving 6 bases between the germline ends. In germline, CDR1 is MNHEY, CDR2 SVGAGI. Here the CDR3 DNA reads TGTGCCAGCAGTTACTCGATGAGTGAAAAACTGTTTTTT. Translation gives CASSYSMSEKLFF.

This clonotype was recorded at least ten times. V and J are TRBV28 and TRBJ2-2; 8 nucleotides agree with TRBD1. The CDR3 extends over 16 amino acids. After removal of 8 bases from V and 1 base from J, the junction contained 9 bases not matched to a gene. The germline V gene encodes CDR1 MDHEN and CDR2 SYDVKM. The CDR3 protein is CASGSLGQVNTGELFF. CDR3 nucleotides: TGTGCCAGCGGTAGCCTGGGACAGGTGAACACCGGGGAGCTGTTTTTT.

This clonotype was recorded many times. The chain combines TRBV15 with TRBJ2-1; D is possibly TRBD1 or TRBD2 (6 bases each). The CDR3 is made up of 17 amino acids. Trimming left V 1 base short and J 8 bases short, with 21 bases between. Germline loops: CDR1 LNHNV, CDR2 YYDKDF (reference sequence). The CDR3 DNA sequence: TGTGCCACCAGCAGAGGGAACAGGGTCGGGGCTAGCGATGAGCAGTTCTTC. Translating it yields CATSRGNRVGASDEQFF.

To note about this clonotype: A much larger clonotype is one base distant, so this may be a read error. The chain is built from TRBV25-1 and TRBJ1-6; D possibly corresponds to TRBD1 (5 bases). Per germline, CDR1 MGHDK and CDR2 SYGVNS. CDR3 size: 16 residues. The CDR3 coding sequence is TGTGCCAGCAAAACTGGGGGGGAAAAATATAATTCACCCCTCAACTTT. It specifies CASKTGGEKYNSPLNF. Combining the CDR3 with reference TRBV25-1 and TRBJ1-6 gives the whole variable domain EADIYQTPRYLVIGTGKKITLECSQTMGHDKMYWYQQDPGMELHLIHYSYGVNSTEKGDLSSESTVSRIRTEHFPLTLESARPSHTSQYLCASKTGGEKYNSPLNFGNGTRLTVT.

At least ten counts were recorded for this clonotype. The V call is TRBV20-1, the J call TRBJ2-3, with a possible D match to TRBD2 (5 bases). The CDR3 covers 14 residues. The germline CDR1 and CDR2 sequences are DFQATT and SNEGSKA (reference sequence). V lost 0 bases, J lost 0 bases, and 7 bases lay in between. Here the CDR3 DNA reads TGCAGTGCTAGAGATTGGAGGAGCACAGATACGCAGTATTTT. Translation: CSARDWRSTDTQYF.

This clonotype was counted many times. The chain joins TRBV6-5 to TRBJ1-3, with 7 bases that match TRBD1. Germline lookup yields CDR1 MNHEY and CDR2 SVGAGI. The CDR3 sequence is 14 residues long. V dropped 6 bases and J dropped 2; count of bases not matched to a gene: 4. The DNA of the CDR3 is TGTGCCAGCAGCCGCGACAGGGCTGGAAACACCATATATTTT. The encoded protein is CASSRDRAGNTIYF.

In nucleotides, the CDR3 is TGTGCCAGCAGTGCTAGTGGCGAAGGATACGAGCAGTACTTC. Its protein product is CASSASGEGYEQYF. V and J are TRBV27 and TRBJ2-7; the D is unclear. Germline assignment: CDR1 MNHEY and CDR2 SMNVEV (reference sequence). This CDR3 contains 14 residues. V lost 5 bases and J 4 bases, leaving 15 bases between the germline ends.

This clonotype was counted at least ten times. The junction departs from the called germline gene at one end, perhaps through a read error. The CDR3, as DNA: TGTGCCAGCATTTTAGGCGTAGCCACAGATACGCAGTATTTT. Translating gives CASILGVATDTQYF. The V gene is TRBV12-3 or TRBV12-4, the J gene TRBJ2-3; D uncertain. The CDR3 spans 14 residues.

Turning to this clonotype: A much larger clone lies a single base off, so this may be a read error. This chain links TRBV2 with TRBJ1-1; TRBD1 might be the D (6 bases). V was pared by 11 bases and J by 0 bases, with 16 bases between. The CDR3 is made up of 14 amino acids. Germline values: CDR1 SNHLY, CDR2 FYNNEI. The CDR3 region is CAGGLGQMNTEAFF. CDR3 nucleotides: TGTGCCGGTGGGCTAGGACAGATGAACACTGAAGCTTTCTTT.

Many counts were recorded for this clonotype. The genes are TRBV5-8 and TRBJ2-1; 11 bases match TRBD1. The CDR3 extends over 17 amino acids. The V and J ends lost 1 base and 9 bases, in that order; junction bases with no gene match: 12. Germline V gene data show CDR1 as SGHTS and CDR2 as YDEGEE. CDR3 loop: CASSLRFGTGGFGEQFF. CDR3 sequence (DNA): TGTGCCAGCAGCTTGAGGTTCGGGACAGGGGGTTTTGGTGAGCAGTTCTTC.

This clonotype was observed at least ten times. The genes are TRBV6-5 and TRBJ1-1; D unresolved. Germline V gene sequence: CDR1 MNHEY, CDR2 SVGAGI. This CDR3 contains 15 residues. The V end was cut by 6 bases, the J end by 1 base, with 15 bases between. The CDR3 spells CASSPPTDRNTEAFF. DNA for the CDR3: TGTGCCAGCAGCCCCCCAACAGATCGGAACACTGAAGCTTTCTTT.

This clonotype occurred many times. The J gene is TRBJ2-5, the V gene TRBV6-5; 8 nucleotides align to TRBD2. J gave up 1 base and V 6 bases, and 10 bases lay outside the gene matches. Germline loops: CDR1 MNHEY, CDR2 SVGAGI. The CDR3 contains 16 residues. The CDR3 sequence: CASRPELAGLQETQYF. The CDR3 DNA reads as TGTGCCAGCAGGCCAGAGTTAGCGGGGCTCCAAGAGACCCAGTACTTC.

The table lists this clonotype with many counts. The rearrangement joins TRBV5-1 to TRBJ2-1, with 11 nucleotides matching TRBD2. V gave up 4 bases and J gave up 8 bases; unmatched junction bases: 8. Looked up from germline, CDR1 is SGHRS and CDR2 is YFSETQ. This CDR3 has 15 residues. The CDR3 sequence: CASSPPSGRNDEQFF. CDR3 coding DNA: TGCGCCAGCAGCCCCCCTAGCGGGAGGAATGATGAGCAGTTCTTC. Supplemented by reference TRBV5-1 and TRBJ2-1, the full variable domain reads KAGVTQTPRYLIKTRGQQVTLSCSPISGHRSVSWYQQTPGQGLQFLFEYFSETQRNKGNFPGRFSGRQFSNSRSEMNVSTLELGDSALYLCASSPPSGRNDEQFFGPGTRLTVL.

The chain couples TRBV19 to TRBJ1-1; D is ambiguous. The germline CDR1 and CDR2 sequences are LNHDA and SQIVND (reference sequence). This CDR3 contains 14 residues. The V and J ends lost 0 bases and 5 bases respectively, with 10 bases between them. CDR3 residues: CASSIEGLSTEAFF. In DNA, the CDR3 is TGTGCCAGTAGTATAGAGGGATTATCGACTGAAGCTTTCTTT.

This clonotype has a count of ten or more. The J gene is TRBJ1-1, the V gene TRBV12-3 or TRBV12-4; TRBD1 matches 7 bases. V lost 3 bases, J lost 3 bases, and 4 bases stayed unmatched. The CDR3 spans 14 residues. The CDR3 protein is CASSFGTVDTEAFF. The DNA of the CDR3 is TGTGCCAGCAGTTTTGGGACAGTGGACACTGAAGCTTTCTTT.

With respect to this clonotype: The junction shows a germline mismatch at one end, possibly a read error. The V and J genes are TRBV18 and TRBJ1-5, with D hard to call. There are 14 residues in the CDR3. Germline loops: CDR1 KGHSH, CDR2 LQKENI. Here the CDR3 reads CASSPDISNQPQNF. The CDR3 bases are TGTGCCAGCTCACCAGACATTAGCAATCAGCCCCAGAATTTT.